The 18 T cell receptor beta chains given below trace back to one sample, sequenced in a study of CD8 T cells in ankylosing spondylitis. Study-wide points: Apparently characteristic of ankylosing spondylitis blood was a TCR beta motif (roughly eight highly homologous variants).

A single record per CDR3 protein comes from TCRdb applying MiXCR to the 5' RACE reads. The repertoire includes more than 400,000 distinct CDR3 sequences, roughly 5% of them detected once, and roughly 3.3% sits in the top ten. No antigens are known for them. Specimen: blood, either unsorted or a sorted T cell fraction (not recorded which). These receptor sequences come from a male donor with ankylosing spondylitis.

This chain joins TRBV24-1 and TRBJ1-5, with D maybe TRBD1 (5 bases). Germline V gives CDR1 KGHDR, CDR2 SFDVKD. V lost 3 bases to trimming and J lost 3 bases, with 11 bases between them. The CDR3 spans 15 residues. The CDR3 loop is CATSDGQGLNQPQHF. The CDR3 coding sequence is TGTGCCACCAGTGATGGTCAGGGACTCAATCAGCCCCAGCATTTT.

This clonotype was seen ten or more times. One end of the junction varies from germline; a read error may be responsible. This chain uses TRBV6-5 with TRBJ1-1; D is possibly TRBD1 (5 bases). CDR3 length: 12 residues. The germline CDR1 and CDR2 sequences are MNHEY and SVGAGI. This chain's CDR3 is CATSYSGREAFF. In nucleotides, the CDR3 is TGTGCCACCAGTTACTCGGGGCGTGAAGCTTTCTTT.

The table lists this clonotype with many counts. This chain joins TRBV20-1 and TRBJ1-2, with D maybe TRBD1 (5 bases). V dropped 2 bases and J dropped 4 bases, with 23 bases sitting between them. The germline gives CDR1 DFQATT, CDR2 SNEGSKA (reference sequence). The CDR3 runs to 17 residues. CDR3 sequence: CSARQPRVAGQFYGYTF. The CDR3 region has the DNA TGCAGTGCTAGACAACCGCGGGTGGCAGGGCAGTTCTATGGCTACACCTTC.

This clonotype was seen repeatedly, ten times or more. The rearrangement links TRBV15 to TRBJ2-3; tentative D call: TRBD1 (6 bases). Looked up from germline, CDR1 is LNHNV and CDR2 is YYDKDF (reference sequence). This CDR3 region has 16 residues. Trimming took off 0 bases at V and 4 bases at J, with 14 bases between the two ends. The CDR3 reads CATSREGGVGPDTQYF. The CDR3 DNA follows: TGTGCCACCAGCAGAGAAGGGGGAGTGGGCCCAGATACGCAGTATTTT.

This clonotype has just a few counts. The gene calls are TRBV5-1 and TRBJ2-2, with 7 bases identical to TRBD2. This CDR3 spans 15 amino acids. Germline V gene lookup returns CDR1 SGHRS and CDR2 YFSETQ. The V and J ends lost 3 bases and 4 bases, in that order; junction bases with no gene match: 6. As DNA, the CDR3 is TGCGCCAGCAGCTGGGGGGGACTTTCCACCGGGGAGCTGTTTTTT. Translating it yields CASSWGGLSTGELFF.

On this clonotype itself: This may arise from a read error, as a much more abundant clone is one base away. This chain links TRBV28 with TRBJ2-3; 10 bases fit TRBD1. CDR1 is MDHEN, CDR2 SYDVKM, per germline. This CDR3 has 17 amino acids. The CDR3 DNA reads TGTGCCAGCAGTTTGCCATTGACAGGGGGCGCCTCAGATCCGCAGTATTTT. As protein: CASSLPLTGGASDPQYF.

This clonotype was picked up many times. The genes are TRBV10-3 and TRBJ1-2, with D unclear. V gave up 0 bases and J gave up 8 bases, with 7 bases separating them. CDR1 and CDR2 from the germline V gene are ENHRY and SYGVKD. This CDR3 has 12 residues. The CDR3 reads CAISESSSGYTF. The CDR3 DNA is TGTGCCATCAGTGAGTCTTCTAGCGGCTACACCTTC.

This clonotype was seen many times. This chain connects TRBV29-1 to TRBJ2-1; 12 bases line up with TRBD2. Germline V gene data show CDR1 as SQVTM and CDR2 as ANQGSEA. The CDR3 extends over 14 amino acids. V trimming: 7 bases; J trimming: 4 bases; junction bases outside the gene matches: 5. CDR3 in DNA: TGCAGCGATCGACTAGCGGGGGCTTACAATGAGCAGTTCTTC. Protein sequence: CSDRLAGAYNEQFF.

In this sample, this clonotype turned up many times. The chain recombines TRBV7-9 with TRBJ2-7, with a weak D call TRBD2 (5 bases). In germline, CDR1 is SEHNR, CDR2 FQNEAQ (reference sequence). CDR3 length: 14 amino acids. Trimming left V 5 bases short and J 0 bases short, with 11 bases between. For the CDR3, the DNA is TGTGCCAGCAGCCCCCGGGGAAGCTCCTACGAGCAGTACTTC. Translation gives CASSPRGSSYEQYF.

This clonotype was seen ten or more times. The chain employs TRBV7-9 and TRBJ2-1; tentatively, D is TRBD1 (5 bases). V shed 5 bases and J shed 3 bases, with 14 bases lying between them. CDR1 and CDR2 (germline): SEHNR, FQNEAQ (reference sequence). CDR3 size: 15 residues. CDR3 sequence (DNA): TGTGCCAGCAGCATCAGGGTAAGAGGCTACAATGAGCAGTTCTTC. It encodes CASSIRVRGYNEQFF.

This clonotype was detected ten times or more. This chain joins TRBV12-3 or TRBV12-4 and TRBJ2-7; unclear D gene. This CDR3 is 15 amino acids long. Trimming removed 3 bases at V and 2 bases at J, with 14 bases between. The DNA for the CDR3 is TGTGCCAGCAGTTTCGTGACGGCTCCGACCTACGAGCAGTACTTC. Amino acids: CASSFVTAPTYEQYF.

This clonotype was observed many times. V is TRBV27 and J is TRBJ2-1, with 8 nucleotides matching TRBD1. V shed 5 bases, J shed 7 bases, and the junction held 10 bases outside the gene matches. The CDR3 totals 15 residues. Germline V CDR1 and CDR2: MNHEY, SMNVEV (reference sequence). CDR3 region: CASSLTRGLLNEQFF. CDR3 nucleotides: TGTGCCAGCAGTCTCACCAGGGGGCTTTTGAATGAGCAGTTCTTC.

In DNA form, the CDR3 reads TGCAGTGCCATTAGCGGGCGGCTTAACTACGAGCAGTACTTC. It translates to CSAISGRLNYEQYF. The chain uses TRBV20-1 and TRBJ2-7, with TRBD2 matching over 7 bases. J was trimmed by 3 bases and V by 6 bases; bases with no gene match: 11. From germline, CDR1 is DFQATT and CDR2 SNEGSKA (reference sequence). CDR3 length equals 14 residues.

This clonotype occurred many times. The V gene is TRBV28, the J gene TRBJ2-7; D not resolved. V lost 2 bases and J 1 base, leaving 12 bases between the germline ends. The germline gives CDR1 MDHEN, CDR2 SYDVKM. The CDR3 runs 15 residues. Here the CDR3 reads CASSLGFTLSYEQYF. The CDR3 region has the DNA TGTGCCAGCAGTTTAGGATTTACCCTTTCCTACGAGCAGTACTTC.

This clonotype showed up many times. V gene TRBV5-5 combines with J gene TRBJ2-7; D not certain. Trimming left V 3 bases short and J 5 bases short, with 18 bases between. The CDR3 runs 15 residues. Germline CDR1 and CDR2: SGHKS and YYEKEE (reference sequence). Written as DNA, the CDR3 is TGTGCCAGCAGCTCCCCTTTGGTATATGACGACGAGCAGTACTTC. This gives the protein CASSSPLVYDDEQYF. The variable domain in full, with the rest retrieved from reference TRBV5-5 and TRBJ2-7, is DAGVTQSPTHLIKTRGQQVTLRCSPISGHKSVSWYQQVLGQGPQFIFQYYEKEERGRGNFPDRFSARQFPNYSSELNVNALLLGDSALYLCASSSPLVYDDEQYFGPGTRLTVT.

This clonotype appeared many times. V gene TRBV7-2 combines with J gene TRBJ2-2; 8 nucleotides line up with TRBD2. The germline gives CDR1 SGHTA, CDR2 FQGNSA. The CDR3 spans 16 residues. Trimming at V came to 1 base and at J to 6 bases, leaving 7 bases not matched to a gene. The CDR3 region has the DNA TGTGCCAGCAGCTTAGTGCTAGCGGGCTATCCCGGGGAGCTGTTTTTT. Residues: CASSLVLAGYPGELFF.

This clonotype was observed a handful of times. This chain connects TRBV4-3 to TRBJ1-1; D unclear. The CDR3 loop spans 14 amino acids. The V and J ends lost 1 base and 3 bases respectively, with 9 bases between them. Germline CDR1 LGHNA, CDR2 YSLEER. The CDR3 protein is CASSQAPPYTEAFF. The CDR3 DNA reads TGCGCCAGCAGCCAAGCGCCCCCCTACACTGAAGCTTTCTTT.

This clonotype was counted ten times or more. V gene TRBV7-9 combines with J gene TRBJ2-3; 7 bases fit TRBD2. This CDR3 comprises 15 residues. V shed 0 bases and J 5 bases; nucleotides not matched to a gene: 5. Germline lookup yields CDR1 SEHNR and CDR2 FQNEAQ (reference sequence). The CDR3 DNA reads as TGTGCCAGCAGCTTAGCGGATGCTAGCGGAGATACGCAGTATTTT. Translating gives CASSLADASGDTQYF.